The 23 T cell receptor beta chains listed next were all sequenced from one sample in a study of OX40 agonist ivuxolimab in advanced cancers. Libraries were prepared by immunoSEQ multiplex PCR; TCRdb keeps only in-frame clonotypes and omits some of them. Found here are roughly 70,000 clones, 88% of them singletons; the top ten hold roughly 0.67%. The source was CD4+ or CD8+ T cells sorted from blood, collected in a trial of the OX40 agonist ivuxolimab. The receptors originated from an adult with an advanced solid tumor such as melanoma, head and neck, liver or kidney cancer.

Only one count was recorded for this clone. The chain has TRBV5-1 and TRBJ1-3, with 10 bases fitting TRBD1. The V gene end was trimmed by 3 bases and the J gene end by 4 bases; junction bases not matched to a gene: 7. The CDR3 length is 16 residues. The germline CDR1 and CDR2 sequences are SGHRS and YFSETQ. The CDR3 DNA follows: TGCGCCAGCAGCTCGGGAGGGACAGGGGCCGGAAACACCATATATTTT. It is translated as CASSSGGTGAGNTIYF.

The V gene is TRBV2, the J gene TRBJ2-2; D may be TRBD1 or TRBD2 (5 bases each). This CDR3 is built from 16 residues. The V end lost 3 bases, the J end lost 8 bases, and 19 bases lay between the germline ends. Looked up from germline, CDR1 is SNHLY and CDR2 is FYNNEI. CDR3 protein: CASSDFRQGVAGELFF. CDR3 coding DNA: TGTGCCAGCAGTGACTTCAGGCAAGGGGTAGCGGGGGAGCTGTTTTTT.

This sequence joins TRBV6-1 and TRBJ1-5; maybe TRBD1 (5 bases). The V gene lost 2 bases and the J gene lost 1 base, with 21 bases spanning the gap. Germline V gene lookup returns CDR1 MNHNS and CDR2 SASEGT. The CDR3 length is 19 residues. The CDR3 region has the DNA TGTGCCAGCAGTGAAAACTCCCTCATTCCGGGGGGAAGCAATCAGCCCCAGCATTTT. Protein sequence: CASSENSLIPGGSNQPQHF.

CDR3 DNA sequence: TGTGCCAGTAGTATAGAAAGGCGACTAGCGGGAGTCCAGTTCTTC. Translating it yields CASSIERRLAGVQFF. J is TRBJ2-1 and V is TRBV19, with TRBD2 identical over 12 bases. Germline trimming cut 0 bases from V and 13 bases from J; bases unmatched to any gene: 7. This CDR3 region has 15 residues. Germline CDR1 LNHDA, CDR2 SQIVND (reference sequence).

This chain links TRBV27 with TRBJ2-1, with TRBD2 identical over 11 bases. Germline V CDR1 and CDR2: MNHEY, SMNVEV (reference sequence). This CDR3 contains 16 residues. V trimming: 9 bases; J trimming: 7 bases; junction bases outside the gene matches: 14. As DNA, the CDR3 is TGTGCCAGTTCATCGTCTGGTAGCGGGAGGGTGAATGAGCAGTTCTTC. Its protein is CASSSSGSGRVNEQFF.

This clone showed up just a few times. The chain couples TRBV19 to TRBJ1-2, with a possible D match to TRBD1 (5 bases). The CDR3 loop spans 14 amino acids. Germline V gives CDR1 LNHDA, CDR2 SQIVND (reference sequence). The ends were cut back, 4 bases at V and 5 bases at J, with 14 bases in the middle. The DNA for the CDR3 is TGTGCCAGTAGTAACCGGGACCTCGATTATGGCTACACCTTC. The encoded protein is CASSNRDLDYGYTF.

This CDR3 reads CASSAARGYEQYF. The CDR3 DNA reads TGTGCCAGCAGTGCGGCCCGGGGCTACGAGCAGTACTTC. The V and J genes are TRBV6-5 and TRBJ2-7, with D perhaps TRBD2 (5 bases). Germline lookup yields CDR1 MNHEY and CDR2 SVGAGI. The CDR3 covers 13 residues. V was shortened by 5 bases and J by 3 bases, with 11 bases between the two germline ends.

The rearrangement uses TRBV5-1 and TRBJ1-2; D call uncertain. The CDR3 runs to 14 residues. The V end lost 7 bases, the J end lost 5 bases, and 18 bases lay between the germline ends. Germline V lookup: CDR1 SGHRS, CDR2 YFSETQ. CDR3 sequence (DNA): TGCGCCAGCGGTACCGAGAGCAGAACATATGGCTACACCTTC. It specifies CASGTESRTYGYTF.

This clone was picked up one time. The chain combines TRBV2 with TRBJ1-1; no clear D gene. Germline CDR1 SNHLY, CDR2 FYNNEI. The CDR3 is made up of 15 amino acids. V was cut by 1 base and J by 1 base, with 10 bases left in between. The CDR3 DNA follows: TGTGCCAGCAGTGAAGTTTCAGCCAGGAACACTGAAGCTTTCTTT. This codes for CASSEVSARNTEAFF.

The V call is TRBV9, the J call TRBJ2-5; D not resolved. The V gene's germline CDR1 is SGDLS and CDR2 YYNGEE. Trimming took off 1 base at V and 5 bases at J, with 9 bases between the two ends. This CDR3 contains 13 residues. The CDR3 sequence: CASSVQEAETQYF. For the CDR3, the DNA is TGTGCCAGCAGCGTACAAGAAGCCGAGACCCAGTACTTC.

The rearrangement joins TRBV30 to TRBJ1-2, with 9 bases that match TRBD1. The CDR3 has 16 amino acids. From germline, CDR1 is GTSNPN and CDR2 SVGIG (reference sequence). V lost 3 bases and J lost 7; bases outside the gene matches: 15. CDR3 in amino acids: CAWSVLGPGQGLGYTF. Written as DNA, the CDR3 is TGTGCCTGGAGCGTCCTAGGCCCGGGACAGGGACTTGGCTACACCTTC. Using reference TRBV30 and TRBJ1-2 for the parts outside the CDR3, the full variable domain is SQTIHQWPATLVQPVGSPLSLECTVEGTSNPNLYWYRQAAGRGLQLLFYSVGIGQISSEVPQNLSASRPQDRQFILSSKKLLLSDSGFYLCAWSVLGPGQGLGYTFGSGTRLTVV.

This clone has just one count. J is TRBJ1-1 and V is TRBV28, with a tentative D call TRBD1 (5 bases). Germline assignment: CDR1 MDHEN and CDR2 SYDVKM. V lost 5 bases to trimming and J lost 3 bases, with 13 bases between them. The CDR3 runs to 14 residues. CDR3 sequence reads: CASSQGDGYTEAFF. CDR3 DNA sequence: TGTGCCAGCAGTCAAGGGGATGGGTACACTGAAGCTTTCTTT.

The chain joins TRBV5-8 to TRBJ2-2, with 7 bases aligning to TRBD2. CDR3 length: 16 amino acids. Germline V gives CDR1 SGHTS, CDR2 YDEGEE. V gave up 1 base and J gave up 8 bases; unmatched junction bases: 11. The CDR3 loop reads CASSLPKRDPRGELFF. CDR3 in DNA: TGTGCCAGCAGCTTGCCCAAGCGGGACCCCAGGGGGGAGCTGTTTTTT.

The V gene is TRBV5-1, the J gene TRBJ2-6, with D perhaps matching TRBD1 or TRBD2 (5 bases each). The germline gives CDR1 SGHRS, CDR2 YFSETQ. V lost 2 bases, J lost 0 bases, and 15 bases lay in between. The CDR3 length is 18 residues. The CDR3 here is CASSLSPPGRSGANVLTF. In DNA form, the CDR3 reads TGCGCCAGCAGCTTATCCCCCCCGGGACGCTCTGGGGCCAACGTCCTGACTTTC. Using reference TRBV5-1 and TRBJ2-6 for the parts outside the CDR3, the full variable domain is KAGVTQTPRYLIKTRGQQVTLSCSPISGHRSVSWYQQTPGQGLQFLFEYFSETQRNKGNFPGRFSGRQFSNSRSEMNVSTLELGDSALYLCASSLSPPGRSGANVLTFGAGSRLTVL.

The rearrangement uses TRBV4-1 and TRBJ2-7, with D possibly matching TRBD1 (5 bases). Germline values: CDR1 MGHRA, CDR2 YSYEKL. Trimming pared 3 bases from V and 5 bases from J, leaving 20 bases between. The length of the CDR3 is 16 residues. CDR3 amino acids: CASSQLHRRGTNEQYF. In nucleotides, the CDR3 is TGCGCCAGCAGCCAGCTACATAGAAGGGGTACCAACGAGCAGTACTTC.

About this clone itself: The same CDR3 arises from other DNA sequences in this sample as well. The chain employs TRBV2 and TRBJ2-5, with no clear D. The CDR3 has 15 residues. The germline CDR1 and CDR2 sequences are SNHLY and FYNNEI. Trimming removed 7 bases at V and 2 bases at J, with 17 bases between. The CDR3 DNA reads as TGTGCCAGCACGTGGCGAATATCAGTTCAAGAGACCCAGTACTTC. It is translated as CASTWRISVQETQYF. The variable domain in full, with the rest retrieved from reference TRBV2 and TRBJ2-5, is EPEVTQTPSHQVTQMGQEVILRCVPISNHLYFYWYRQILGQKVEFLVSFYNNEISEKSEIFDDQFSVERPDGSNFTLKIRSTKLEDSAMYFCASTWRISVQETQYFGPGTRLLVL.

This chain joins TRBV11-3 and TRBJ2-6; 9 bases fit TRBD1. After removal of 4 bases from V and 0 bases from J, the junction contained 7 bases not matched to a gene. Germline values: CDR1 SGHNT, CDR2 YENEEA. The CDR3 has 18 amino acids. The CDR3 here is CASSWGTGFRSGANVLTF. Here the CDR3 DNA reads TGTGCCAGCAGCTGGGGGACAGGGTTCCGCTCTGGGGCCAACGTCCTGACTTTC.

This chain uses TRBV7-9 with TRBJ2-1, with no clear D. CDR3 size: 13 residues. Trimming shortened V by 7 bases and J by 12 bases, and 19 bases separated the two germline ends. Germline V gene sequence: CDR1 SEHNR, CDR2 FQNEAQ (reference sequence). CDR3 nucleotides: TGTGCCAGCACCGTGGACGGGCAGCCGGGGCAGTTCTTC. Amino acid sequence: CASTVDGQPGQFF.

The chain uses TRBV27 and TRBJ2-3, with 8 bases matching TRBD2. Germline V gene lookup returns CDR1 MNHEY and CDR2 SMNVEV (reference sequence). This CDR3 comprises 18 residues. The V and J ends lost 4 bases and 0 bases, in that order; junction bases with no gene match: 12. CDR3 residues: CASSSPGRVPSSTDTQYF. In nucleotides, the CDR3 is TGTGCCAGCAGTTCCCCCGGGAGGGTCCCCTCTAGCACAGATACGCAGTATTTT.

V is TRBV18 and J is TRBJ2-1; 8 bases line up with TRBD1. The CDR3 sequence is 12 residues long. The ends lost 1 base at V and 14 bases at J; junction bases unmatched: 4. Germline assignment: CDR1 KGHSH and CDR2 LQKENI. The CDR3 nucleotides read TGTGCCAGCTCACCACAGGACAGGGAAAAGTTCTTC. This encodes CASSPQDREKFF.

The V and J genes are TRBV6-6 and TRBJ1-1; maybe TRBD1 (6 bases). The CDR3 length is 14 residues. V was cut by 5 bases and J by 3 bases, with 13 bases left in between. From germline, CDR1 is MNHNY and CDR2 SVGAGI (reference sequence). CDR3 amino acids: CASSRGHLDTEAFF. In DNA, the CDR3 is TGTGCCAGCAGTCGGGGACACCTAGACACTGAAGCTTTCTTT.

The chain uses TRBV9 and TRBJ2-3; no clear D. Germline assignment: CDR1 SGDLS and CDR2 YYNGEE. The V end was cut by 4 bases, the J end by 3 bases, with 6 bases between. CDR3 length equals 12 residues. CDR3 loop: CASSLTTDTQYF. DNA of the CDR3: TGTGCCAGCAGCCTAACAACAGATACGCAGTATTTT.

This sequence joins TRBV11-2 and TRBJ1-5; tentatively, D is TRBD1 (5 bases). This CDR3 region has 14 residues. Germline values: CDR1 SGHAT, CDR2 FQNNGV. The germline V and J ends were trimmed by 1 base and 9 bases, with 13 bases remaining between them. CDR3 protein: CASSLAHGAGPQHF. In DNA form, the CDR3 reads TGTGCCAGCAGCTTAGCCCACGGGGCTGGGCCCCAGCATTTT.